The rows below give T cell receptor beta chains drawn from one sample of a study of a mutant IDH1 vaccine in newly diagnosed glioma. The protocol was immunoSEQ multiplex PCR, while the TCRdb copy is restricted to in-frame clones and leaves out a portion. The sample has some 80,000 clones, approximately 85% seen once. What these receptors recognize is not known. The sample consisted of PBMCs, taken from a glioma patient whose treatment included an IDH1 peptide vaccine. The receptors derive from a woman aged 45-65 years with glioma. Each CDR3 is given with its conserved first and last residue. Each record gives: J gene, D gene, V gene, CDR3 protein. D genes are given only for firm matches.

>TRBJ2-5|-|TRBV5-1
CASSLASGTNQETQYF
>TRBJ2-7|-|TRBV5-1
CASSPPQGSPYEQYF
>TRBJ2-2|-|TRBV7-3
CASSLNTGVITGELFF
>TRBJ2-3|TRBD2|TRBV6-1
CASIISGRDGTQYF
>TRBJ2-5|-|TRBV28
CASIQGSSQETQYF
>TRBJ1-4|TRBD1|TRBV5-6
CASSTGTGGVEKLFF
>TRBJ1-1|-|TRBV19
CASRHTEAFF
>TRBJ2-2|-|TRBV9
CASSVVPSSGELFF
>TRBJ2-1|TRBD1|TRBV7-3
CASSWDRSSYNEQFF
>TRBJ1-5|-|TRBV19
CASSIGWVSGYSNQPQHF
>TRBJ2-2|-|TRBV27
CASSLAGELFF
>TRBJ2-3|TRBD2|TRBV5-4
CASSSGAGAGTDTQYF
>TRBJ2-7|TRBD2|TRBV5-1
CASSLGAGARYEQYF
>TRBJ1-6|TRBD1|TRBV5-4
CASSLGTGVSPLHF
>TRBJ2-2|TRBD1|TRBV4-1
CASSQEAYRGGELFF
>TRBJ2-2|-|TRBV18
CASSPNRENTGELFF
>TRBJ2-7|-|TRBV19
CASSPTAAYEQYF
>TRBJ2-7|TRBD2|TRBV9
CASSVTSRAGGVYEQYF
>TRBJ2-7|TRBD2|TRBV9
CASSEEGLAGSYEQYF
>TRBJ2-7|-|TRBV10-3
CAISESVGAKQYF
>TRBJ2-3|-|TRBV6-5
CASRSMSADTQYF
>TRBJ2-3|TRBD2|TRBV27
CASSLFGLAGTTDTQYF
>TRBJ1-4|-|TRBV28
CASSFGQGRGWDEKLFF
>TRBJ2-5|-|TRBV9
CASSVVGGETQYF
>TRBJ2-3|TRBD2|TRBV30
CAWSVGGGSADTQYF
>TRBJ2-2|-|TRBV5-1
CASSRTGGGDIGELFF
>TRBJ2-7|-|TRBV7-9
CASSASYEQYF
>TRBJ2-5|-|TRBV7-2
CASSLEWAEEKQYF
>TRBJ2-3|-|TRBV5-4
CASSPGQLTDTQYF
>TRBJ2-3|TRBD1|TRBV5-4
CASSWATGLTDTQYF
>TRBJ2-1|-|TRBV27
CASSVTLNNEQFF
>TRBJ2-7|TRBD2|TRBV7-9
CASRPGTSGFSYEQYF
>TRBJ1-3|TRBD1|TRBV30
CAWHRDRGTGNTIYF
>TRBJ2-2|TRBD1|TRBV30
CAYHRGPNTGELFF
>TRBJ1-5|-|TRBV7-2
CASSIGGGRSNQPQHF
>TRBJ2-3|TRBD2|TRBV2
CASSVVAGTTDTQYF
>TRBJ1-2|-|TRBV28
CASSPDYGYTF
>TRBJ2-7|-|TRBV5-1
CASTLSGTDEQYF
>TRBJ1-1|-|TRBV15
CATSRDLLGVAFF
>TRBJ1-2|-|TRBV6-1
CASSYQAGYTF
>TRBJ2-5|-|TRBV9
CASSVDETQYF
>TRBJ2-7|-|TRBV27
CASSLSSYTPYEQYF
>TRBJ2-7|-|TRBV7-9
CASSSFGTLYEQYF
>TRBJ2-7|-|TRBV28
CASSDLVGNYEQYF
>TRBJ1-2|-|TRBV6-5
CASSSPGLVYGYTF